Each of the 13 T cell receptor beta chains below was sequenced from the same sample in a study of blood T cell repertoires in COVID-19. Using immunoSEQ multiplex PCR, the repertoire was profiled, and TCRdb retains in-frame clones only, with some absent. The sample carries about 250,000 clones, roughly 80% recorded once. The sequenced sample consisted of peripheral blood. The source is a man of 80 years or more with acute or convalescent COVID-19.

V gene TRBV2 combines with J gene TRBJ2-1; 8 bases match TRBD2. Germline V lookup: CDR1 SNHLY, CDR2 FYNNEI. The CDR3 is 19 residues long. V trimming: 0 bases; J trimming: 3 bases; junction bases outside the gene matches: 13. CDR3 bases: TGTGCCAGCAGTGAAGCGCTTCAATCACGGGGGGGACTCTACAATGAGCAGTTCTTC. Protein sequence: CASSEALQSRGGLYNEQFF. The full variable domain, in which reference TRBV2 and TRBJ2-1 provide the parts outside the CDR3, is EPEVTQTPSHQVTQMGQEVILRCVPISNHLYFYWYRQILGQKVEFLVSFYNNEISEKSEIFDDQFSVERPDGSNFTLKIRSTKLEDSAMYFCASSEALQSRGGLYNEQFFGPGTRLTVL.

The J gene is TRBJ1-2, the V gene TRBV28; TRBD1 might be the D (6 bases). The CDR3 consists of 14 residues. V lost 4 bases to trimming and J lost 4 bases, with 13 bases between them. From germline, CDR1 is MDHEN and CDR2 SYDVKM. CDR3 residues: CASSSQGGGYGYTF. In nucleotides, the CDR3 is TGTGCCAGCAGTTCACAGGGTGGGGGCTATGGCTACACCTTC.

The V gene is TRBV4-1, the J gene TRBJ2-3; tentative D call: TRBD1 (5 bases). This CDR3 spans 13 amino acids. Germline CDR1 reads MGHRA; CDR2 reads YSYEKL. V was clipped by 3 bases and J by 7 bases, with 11 bases between them. CDR3 DNA sequence: TGCGCCAGCAGCCATCCGGACACGCATACGCAGTATTTT. Translation gives CASSHPDTHTQYF.

The chain employs TRBV5-5 and TRBJ2-7; 8 positions match TRBD1. CDR3 size: 14 residues. The V gene end was trimmed by 0 bases and the J gene end by 5 bases; junction bases not matched to a gene: 4. Germline CDR1 reads SGHKS; CDR2 reads YYEKEE (reference sequence). This CDR3 reads CASSLGTGYNEQYF. CDR3 DNA sequence: TGTGCCAGCAGCTTGGGGACAGGGTACAACGAGCAGTACTTC.

The J gene is TRBJ1-2, the V gene TRBV2; TRBD1 matches 10 bases. This CDR3 is 15 amino acids long. The J segment lost 1 base and the V segment lost 6 bases, leaving 5 bases of the junction unmatched. Per germline, CDR1 SNHLY and CDR2 FYNNEI. CDR3 sequence: CASRRDRGLNYGYTF. The DNA of the CDR3 is TGTGCCAGCAGGAGAGACAGGGGGCTTAACTATGGCTACACCTTC.

The gene calls are TRBV2 and TRBJ1-5, with TRBD1 matching over 11 bases. Per germline, CDR1 SNHLY and CDR2 FYNNEI. The CDR3 runs 16 residues. V lost 5 bases to trimming and J lost 3 bases; unmatched junction nucleotides: 6. The CDR3 DNA sequence: TGTGCCAGCAGTTCCCGGGACAGGGGGTTCAATCAGCCCCAGCATTTT. Protein sequence: CASSSRDRGFNQPQHF.

The chain links TRBV5-4 to TRBJ1-1; the D gene is possibly TRBD1 (6 bases). Trimming took off 10 bases at V and 0 bases at J, with 19 bases between the two ends. This CDR3 contains 15 residues. Germline lookup yields CDR1 SGHNT and CDR2 YYREEE (reference sequence). The CDR3 loop is CASSRPGDMNTEAFF. For the CDR3, the DNA is TGTGCCTCCTCCCGGCCAGGGGACATGAACACTGAAGCTTTCTTT.

This clone was seen just once. This chain links TRBV5-1 with TRBJ1-2; TRBD1 matches at 8 bases. The CDR3 consists of 14 residues. J was trimmed by 3 bases and V by 4 bases; bases with no gene match: 5. Germline V lookup: CDR1 SGHRS, CDR2 YFSETQ. The DNA of the CDR3 is TGCGCCAGCAGCCCAGGGGGCGAGGACTATGGCTACACCTTC. It codes for CASSPGGEDYGYTF.

This chain joins TRBV2 and TRBJ2-7; 7 bases align to TRBD2. The CDR3 spans 15 residues. With 1 base clipped from V and 1 base from J, the junction kept 4 bases outside the gene matches. Germline values: CDR1 SNHLY, CDR2 FYNNEI. CDR3 nucleotide sequence: TGTGCCAGCAGTGAAGGGCTAGCGGTGTCCTACGAGCAGTACTTC. Translating it yields CASSEGLAVSYEQYF.

This clone turned up a few times. This chain uses TRBV5-8 with TRBJ2-2; 9 positions agree with TRBD1. Germline V gene data show CDR1 as SGHTS and CDR2 as YDEGEE. The CDR3 sequence is 16 residues long. V lost 4 bases and J lost 2; bases outside the gene matches: 6. This CDR3 reads CASSLLGQGNTGELFF. CDR3 bases: TGTGCCAGCAGCCTTTTGGGACAGGGTAACACCGGGGAGCTGTTTTTT. Full variable domain (remainder filled in from reference TRBV5-8 and TRBJ2-2): EAGVTQSPTHLIKTRGQQATLRCSPISGHTSVYWYQQALGLGLQFLLWYDEGEERNRGNFPPRFSGRQFPNYSSELNVNALELEDSALYLCASSLLGQGNTGELFFGEGSRLTVL.

The CDR3 region is CASSVVGHAVYGYTF. For the CDR3, the DNA is TGTGCCAGCAGCGTAGTTGGACATGCGGTCTATGGCTACACCTTC. The chain joins TRBV9 to TRBJ1-2, with a tentative D call TRBD1 (5 bases). Trimming took 0 bases from V and 4 from J, leaving 13 bases between them. The V gene's germline CDR1 is SGDLS and CDR2 YYNGEE. The CDR3 is 15 amino acids.

This sequence joins TRBV27 and TRBJ1-1; TRBD1 matches at 8 bases. V lost 5 bases and J lost 7; bases outside the gene matches: 6. Germline V gene data show CDR1 as MNHEY and CDR2 as SMNVEV (reference sequence). CDR3 size: 13 residues. Here the CDR3 reads CASSTWTGSEAFF. CDR3 DNA sequence: TGTGCCAGCAGTACATGGACAGGGAGTGAAGCTTTCTTT.

The chain couples TRBV18 to TRBJ1-1; D is possibly TRBD1 (5 bases). This CDR3 has 16 residues. V gave up 2 bases and J gave up 0 bases, with 13 bases separating them. Looked up from germline, CDR1 is KGHSH and CDR2 is LQKENI. The CDR3, as DNA: TGTGCCAGCTCACCATATACAGGTCTTATGAACACTGAAGCTTTCTTT. The encoded protein is CASSPYTGLMNTEAFF.